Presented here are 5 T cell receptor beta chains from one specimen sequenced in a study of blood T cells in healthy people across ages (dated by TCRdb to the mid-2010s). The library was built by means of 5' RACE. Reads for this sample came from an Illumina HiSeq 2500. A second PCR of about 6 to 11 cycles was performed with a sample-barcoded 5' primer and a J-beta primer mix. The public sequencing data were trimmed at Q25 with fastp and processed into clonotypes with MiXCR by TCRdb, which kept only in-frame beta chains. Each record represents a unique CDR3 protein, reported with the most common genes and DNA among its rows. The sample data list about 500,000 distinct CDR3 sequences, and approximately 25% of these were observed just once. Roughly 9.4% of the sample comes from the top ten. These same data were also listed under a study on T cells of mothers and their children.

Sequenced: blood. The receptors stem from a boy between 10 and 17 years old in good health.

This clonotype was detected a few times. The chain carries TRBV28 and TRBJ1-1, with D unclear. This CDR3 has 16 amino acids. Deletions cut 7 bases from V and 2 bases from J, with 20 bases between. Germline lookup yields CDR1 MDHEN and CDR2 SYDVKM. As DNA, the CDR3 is TGTGCCAGCACCCCGAGGGAGGAGGAGCCTAACACTGAAGCTTTCTTT. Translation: CASTPREEEPNTEAFF.

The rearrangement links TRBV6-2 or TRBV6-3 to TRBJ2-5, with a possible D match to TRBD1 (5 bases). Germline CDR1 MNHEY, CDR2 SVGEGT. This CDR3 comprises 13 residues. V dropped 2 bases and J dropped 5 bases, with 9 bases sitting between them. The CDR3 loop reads CASSYRPGETQYF. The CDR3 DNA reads TGTGCCAGCAGTTACCGACCAGGGGAGACCCAGTACTTC.

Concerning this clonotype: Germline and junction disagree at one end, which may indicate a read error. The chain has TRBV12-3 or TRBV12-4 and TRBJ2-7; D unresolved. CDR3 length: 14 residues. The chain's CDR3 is CASSEHTYSYELYF. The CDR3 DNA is TGTGCCAGCAGCGAACACACCTACTCCTACGAGCTGTACTTC.

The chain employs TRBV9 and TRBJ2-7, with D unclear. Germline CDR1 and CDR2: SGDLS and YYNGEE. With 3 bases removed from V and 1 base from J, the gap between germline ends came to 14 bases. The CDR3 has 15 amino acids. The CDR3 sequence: CASSASHRLSYEQYF. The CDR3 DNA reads TGTGCCAGCAGCGCCTCTCACCGTCTTTCCTACGAGCAGTACTTC. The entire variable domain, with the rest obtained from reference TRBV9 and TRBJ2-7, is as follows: DSGVTQTPKHLITATGQRVTLRCSPRSGDLSVYWYQQSLDQGLQFLIQYYNGEERAKGNILERFSAQQFPDLHSELNLSSLELGDSALYFCASSASHRLSYEQYFGPGTRLTVT.

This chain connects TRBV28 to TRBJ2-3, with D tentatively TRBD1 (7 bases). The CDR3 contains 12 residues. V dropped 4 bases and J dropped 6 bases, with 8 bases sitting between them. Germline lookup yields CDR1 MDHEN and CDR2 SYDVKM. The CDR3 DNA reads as TGTGCCAGCAGTTCAGGGGGGGATACGCAGTATTTT. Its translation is CASSSGGDTQYF.